This T cell receptor beta chain originates from a study of shared clonotypes between healthy human individuals. General observations from the study: Collection of samples was limited to blood; tissue repertoires likely differ.

This clone was seen more than once but under ten times. The antigen is not known. Naive CD45RA+ and memory CD45RA-negative subsets were split from CD4+ cells. The genomic DNA of each subset was split evenly across several immunoSEQ plates. Data came from immunoSEQ multiplex PCR; TCRdb stores just in-frame clones and leaves some out. The data hold over a million clones, with approximately 78% observed a single time. This receptor was taken from a man between 18 and 35 years old in good health. Some clones in this sample may be carry-over from other donors' samples. Sequencing was done on a sample of memory CD4+ T cells from PBMCs. Subset: CD45RA-negative fraction.

In DNA, the CDR3 is TGTGCCAGCCGGGGGACTAGGTCTAATGAAAAACTGTTTTTT. It yields the protein CASRGTRSNEKLFF. V and J are TRBV28 and TRBJ1-4, with D maybe TRBD1 (5 bases). Germline-derived CDR1 and CDR2 are MDHEN and SYDVKM. The ends were cut back, 8 bases at V and 3 bases at J, with 13 bases in the middle. The CDR3 loop spans 14 amino acids.